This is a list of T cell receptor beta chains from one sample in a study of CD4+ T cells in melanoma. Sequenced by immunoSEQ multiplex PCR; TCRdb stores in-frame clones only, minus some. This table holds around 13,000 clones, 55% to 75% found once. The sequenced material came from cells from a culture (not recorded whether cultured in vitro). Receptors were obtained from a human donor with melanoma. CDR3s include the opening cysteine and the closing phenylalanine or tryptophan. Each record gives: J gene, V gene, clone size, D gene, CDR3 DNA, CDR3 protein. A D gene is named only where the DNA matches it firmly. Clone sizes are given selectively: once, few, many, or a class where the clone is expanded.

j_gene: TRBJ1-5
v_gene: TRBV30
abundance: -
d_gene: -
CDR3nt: TGTGCCTGGAGTCGGGGCCCACTTCGGCCCCAGCATTTT
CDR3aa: CAWSRGPLRPQHF

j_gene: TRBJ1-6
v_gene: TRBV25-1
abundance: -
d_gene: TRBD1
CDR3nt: TGTGCCAGCAGACCGACAGGGGATAATTCACCCCTCCACTTT
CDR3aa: CASRPTGDNSPLHF

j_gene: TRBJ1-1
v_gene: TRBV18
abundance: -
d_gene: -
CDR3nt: TGTGCCAGCTCACCATCAGGAGGGATCACTGAAGCTTTCTTT
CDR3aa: CASSPSGGITEAFF

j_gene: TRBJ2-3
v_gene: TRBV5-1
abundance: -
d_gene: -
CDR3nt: TGCGCCAGCAACATGGAGGGTTCGGGAGATACGCAGTATTTT
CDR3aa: CASNMEGSGDTQYF

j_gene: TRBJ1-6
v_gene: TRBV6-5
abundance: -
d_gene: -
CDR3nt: TGTGCCAGCAAGGAACTGAAGGGAGTGAATTCACCCCTCCACTTT
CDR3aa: CASKELKGVNSPLHF

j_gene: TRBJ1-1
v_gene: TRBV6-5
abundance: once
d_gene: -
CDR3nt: TGTGCCAGCAGTTACTCGATTGGGCAGATCCTGGAAGCTTTCTTT
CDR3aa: CASSYSIGQILEAFF

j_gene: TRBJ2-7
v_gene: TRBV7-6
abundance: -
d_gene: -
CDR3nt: TGTGCCAGCACCGGGACCTACGAGCAGTACTTC
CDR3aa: CASTGTYEQYF

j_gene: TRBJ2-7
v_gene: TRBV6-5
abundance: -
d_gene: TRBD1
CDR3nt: TGTGCCAGCAGACCGACAGGGGTGGGGTACGAGCAGTACTTC
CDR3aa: CASRPTGVGYEQYF

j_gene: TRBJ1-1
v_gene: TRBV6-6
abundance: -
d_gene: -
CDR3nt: TGTGCCAGCAGTTACTCGGGGGCTAGGGCTTTCTTT
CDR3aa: CASSYSGARAFF

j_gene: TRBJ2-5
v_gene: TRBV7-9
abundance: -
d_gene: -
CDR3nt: TGTGCCAGCAGCTCCTTTGGGGGGATCCTTCAAGAGACCCAGTACTTC
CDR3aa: CASSSFGGILQETQYF

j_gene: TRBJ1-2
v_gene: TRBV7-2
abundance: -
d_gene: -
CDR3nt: TGTGCCAGCAGCTTATCAGCTAACTATGGCTACACCTTC
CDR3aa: CASSLSANYGYTF

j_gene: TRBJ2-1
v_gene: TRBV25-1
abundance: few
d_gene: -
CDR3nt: TGTGCCAGCAGTGGAGGGGGAGATGAGCAGTTCTTC
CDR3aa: CASSGGGDEQFF

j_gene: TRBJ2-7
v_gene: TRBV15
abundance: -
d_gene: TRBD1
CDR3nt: TGTGCCACCAGCAGAAAATCACAGGGGAGAGGCGAGCAGTACTTC
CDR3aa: CATSRKSQGRGEQYF

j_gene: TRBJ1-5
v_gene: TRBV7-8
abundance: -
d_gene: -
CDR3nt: TGTGCCAGCAGCGAACAGGCGGGTCAGCCCCAGCATTTT
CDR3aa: CASSEQAGQPQHF

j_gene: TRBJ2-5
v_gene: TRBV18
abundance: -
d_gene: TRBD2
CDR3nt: TGTGCCAGCTCACCAACGGGACTAGCGGGCTCCGGGGAAGAGACCCAGTACTTC
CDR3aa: CASSPTGLAGSGEETQYF

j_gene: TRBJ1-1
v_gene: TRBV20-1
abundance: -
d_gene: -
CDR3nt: TGCAGTGCTAGCAGGGGCCGTGAAGCTTTCTTT
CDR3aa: CSASRGREAFF

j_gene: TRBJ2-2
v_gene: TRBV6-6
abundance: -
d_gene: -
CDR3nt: TGTGCCAGCAGTTATAGCCGGACCGGGGAGCTGTTTTTT
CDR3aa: CASSYSRTGELFF

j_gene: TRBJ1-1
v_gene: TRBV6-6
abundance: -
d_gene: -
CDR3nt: TGTGCCAGTTGCCCACAGACCCGGGCTGAAGCTTTCTTT
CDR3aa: CASCPQTRAEAFF

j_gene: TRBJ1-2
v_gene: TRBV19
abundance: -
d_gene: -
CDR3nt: TGTGCCAGTAGTATAGGTGCAGGGCTTGGCTACACCTTC
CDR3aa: CASSIGAGLGYTF

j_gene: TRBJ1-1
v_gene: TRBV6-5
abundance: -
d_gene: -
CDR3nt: TGTGCCAGCAGTTCCCCGGGCACTGAAGCTTTCTTT
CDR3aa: CASSSPGTEAFF

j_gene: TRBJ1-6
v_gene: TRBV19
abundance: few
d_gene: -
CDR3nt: TGTGCCAGTACCAAAGACCCGCGCGGGAATTCACCCCTCCACTTT
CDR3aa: CASTKDPRGNSPLHF

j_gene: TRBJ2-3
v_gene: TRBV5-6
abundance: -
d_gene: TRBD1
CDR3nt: TGTGCCAGCAGTTTGAGGCGGACAGGAACAGATACGCAGTATTTT
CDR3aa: CASSLRRTGTDTQYF

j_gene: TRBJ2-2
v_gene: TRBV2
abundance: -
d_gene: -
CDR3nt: TGTGCCGGAACAAGACGAACAACGAACACCGGGGAGCTGTTTTTT
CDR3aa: CAGTRRTTNTGELFF

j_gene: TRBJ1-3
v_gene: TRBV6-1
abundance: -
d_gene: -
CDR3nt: TGTGCCAGTTTGACAGTAATCGGAAACACCATATATTTT
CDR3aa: CASLTVIGNTIYF

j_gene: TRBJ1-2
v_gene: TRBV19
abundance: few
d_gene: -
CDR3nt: TGTGCCTCCTCCAGGCAGGGTACAGCTAACTATGGCTACACCTTC
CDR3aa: CASSRQGTANYGYTF

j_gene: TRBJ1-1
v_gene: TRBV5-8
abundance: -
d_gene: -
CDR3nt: TGTGCCAGCAGCTTTGGTACGGGATACACTGAAGCTTTCTTT
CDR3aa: CASSFGTGYTEAFF

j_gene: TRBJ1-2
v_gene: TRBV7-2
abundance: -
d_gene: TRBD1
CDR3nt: TGTGCCAGCAGCTTAAGTTCCCTAGACAGGGGGAATGGCTACACCTTC
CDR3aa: CASSLSSLDRGNGYTF

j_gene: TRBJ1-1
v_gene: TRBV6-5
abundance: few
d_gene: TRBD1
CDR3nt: TGTGCCAGCAGTCAGAGACAGGGCACTGAAGCTTTCTTT
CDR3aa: CASSQRQGTEAFF

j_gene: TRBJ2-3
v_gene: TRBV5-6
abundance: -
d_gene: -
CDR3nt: TGTGCCAGCAGGCAGGGGGAGGGCACAGATACGCAGTATTTT
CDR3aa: CASRQGEGTDTQYF

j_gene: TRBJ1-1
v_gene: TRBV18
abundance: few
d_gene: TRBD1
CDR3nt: TGTGCCAGCTCACCACGTGCAACAGGGGAAACTGAAGCTTTCTTT
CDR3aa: CASSPRATGETEAFF

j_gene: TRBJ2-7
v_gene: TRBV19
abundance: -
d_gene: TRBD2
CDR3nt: TGTGCCAGTAGTACCTACGGGGGGGCCGAGCAGTACTTC
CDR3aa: CASSTYGGAEQYF

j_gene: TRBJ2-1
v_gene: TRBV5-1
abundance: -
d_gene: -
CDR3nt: TGCGCCAGCAGAGAAGGTTGGGGGATCTCCTACAATGAGCAGTTCTTC
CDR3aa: CASREGWGISYNEQFF

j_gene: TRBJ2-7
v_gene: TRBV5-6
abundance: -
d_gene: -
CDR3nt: TGTGCCAGCAGCTTTTACGGTGGAACAGAACGGTCGTACTTC
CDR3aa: CASSFYGGTERSYF

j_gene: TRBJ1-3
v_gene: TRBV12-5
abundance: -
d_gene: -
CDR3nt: TGTGCTAGTGGTTTGCTCCAAGACAGAATATATTTT
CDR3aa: CASGLLQDRIYF

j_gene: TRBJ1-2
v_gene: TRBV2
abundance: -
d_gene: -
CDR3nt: TGTGCCAGCAGTGAGTCGGTCGGGGCGTATGGCTACACCTTC
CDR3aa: CASSESVGAYGYTF

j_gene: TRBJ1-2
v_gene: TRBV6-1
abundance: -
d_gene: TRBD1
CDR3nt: TGTGCCAGCTCCGGGACAGGGAGCTATGGCTACACCTTC
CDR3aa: CASSGTGSYGYTF

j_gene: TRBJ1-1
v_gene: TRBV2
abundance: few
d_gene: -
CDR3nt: TGTGCCAGTGGGTCAAGGGGAAGTAACACTGAAGCTTTCTTT
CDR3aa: CASGSRGSNTEAFF